Each of the 30 T cell receptor beta chains below was sequenced from the same sample in a study of human T cells and chemical hapten exposure. Time point specified: pre-sensitization, week 0. Treatment meaning: therapeutic diphenylcyclopropenone sensitization with weekly scalp DPC. TCRdb recomputed calls from the RACE reads with MiXCR, one row per CDR3 protein. The sample shows 35,000 to 50,000 distinct CDR3 sequences, about 11% of them seen only once. This specimen was whole blood, taken in connection with sensitization to the hapten diphenylcyclopropenone (DPC). These receptor sequences come from a man aged 25-40 years with alopecia areata. Some clones in this sample may be carry-over from other donors' samples.

This clonotype was counted a few times. This sequence joins TRBV7-2 and TRBJ2-3; no reliable D call. Germline V gene sequence: CDR1 SGHTA, CDR2 FQGNSA. This CDR3 has 14 residues. Trimming cost V 3 bases and J 1 base, with 8 bases left between them. The CDR3 DNA reads as TGTGCCAGCAGCTTGCTAGGAGGCACAGATACGCAGTATTTT. Protein product: CASSLLGGTDTQYF.

This clonotype was seen at least ten times. This chain uses TRBV24-1 with TRBJ1-2; D may be TRBD1 (5 bases). The germline CDR1 and CDR2 sequences are KGHDR and SFDVKD. The CDR3 contains 12 residues. Trimming took 3 bases from V and 5 from J, leaving 6 bases between them. Written as DNA, the CDR3 is TGTGCCACCAGTGATGCAGGGTATGGCTACACCTTC. It specifies CATSDAGYGYTF.

The sample holds many counts of this clonotype. For the CDR3, the DNA is TGCAGCGTTTCCCTAGCGGCGGGGGAGCAGTACGTC. This codes for CSVSLAAGEQYV. V and J are TRBV29-1 and TRBJ2-7; 7 positions match TRBD2. V trimming: 5 bases; J trimming: 7 bases; junction bases outside the gene matches: 8. This CDR3 comprises 12 residues. Looked up from germline, CDR1 is SQVTM and CDR2 is ANQGSEA.

This sequence joins TRBV3-1 and TRBJ2-4, with D perhaps matching TRBD2 (6 bases). V was cut by 8 bases and J by 5 bases, with 19 bases left in between. There are 15 residues in the CDR3. Germline V gives CDR1 LGHDT, CDR2 YNNKEL (reference sequence). The CDR3 is CASGSSGRNENIQYF. The CDR3 DNA reads TGTGCCAGCGGGTCGAGTGGGAGGAATGAAAACATTCAGTACTTC.

This clonotype was observed many times. The CDR3 DNA reads TGCGCCAGCAGCTTGACCGGGACAGCCTCCTACGAGCAGTACTTC. Translated, it gives CASSLTGTASYEQYF. V gene TRBV5-1 combines with J gene TRBJ2-7; the match to TRBD1 covers 7 bases. The CDR3 extends over 15 amino acids. Unmatched junction bases numbered 4, after V lost 1 base and J lost 0 bases. Germline V gives CDR1 SGHRS, CDR2 YFSETQ.

This clonotype was detected a few times. This chain links TRBV2 with TRBJ2-2; TRBD2 might be the D (6 bases). This CDR3 has 16 amino acids. Germline V CDR1 and CDR2: SNHLY, FYNNEI. V was pared by 4 bases and J by 6 bases, with 18 bases between. CDR3 loop: CASSAIQTSLSGELFF. CDR3 in DNA: TGTGCCAGCAGTGCCATCCAGACTAGTCTCTCCGGGGAGCTGTTTTTT.

There are many counts of this clonotype. CDR3 sequence: CSASLLALTDTQYF. In nucleotides, the CDR3 is TGCAGTGCTAGCCTTCTAGCGCTCACAGATACGCAGTATTTT. The chain joins TRBV20-1 to TRBJ2-3, with D perhaps TRBD2 (6 bases). V gave up 3 bases and J gave up 2 bases, with 12 bases separating them. CDR1 and CDR2 (germline): DFQATT, SNEGSKA (reference sequence). The CDR3 is 14 residues long.

The sample holds many counts of this clonotype. The chain combines TRBV7-9 with TRBJ2-5; TRBD2 aligns across 7 bases. CDR1 is SEHNR, CDR2 FQNEAQ, per germline (reference sequence). Trimming took 5 bases from V and 2 from J; bases not matched to a gene: 5. This CDR3 comprises 14 residues. The CDR3, as DNA: TGTGCCAGCAGCCTTGGACTAGGTCAAGAGACCCAGTACTTC. It translates to CASSLGLGQETQYF.

This clonotype was counted many times. The chain carries TRBV3-1 and TRBJ2-3; D may correspond to TRBD1 or TRBD2 (5 bases each). The V end lost 4 bases, the J end lost 2 bases, and 7 bases lay between the germline ends. The germline CDR1 and CDR2 sequences are LGHDT and YNNKEL (reference sequence). The CDR3 runs to 13 residues. CDR3 bases: TGTGCCAGCAGCCGGGGGATCACAGATACGCAGTATTTT. Amino acids: CASSRGITDTQYF.

The sample holds a few counts of this clonotype. J is TRBJ1-2 and V is TRBV7-6, with D tentatively TRBD1 (5 bases). Between the trimmed V and J ends, which lost 3 bases and 6 bases, there was a span of 11 bases. CDR3 length: 13 amino acids. Germline CDR1 and CDR2: SGHVS and FNYEAQ. This CDR3 is CASSFGGSNGYTF. CDR3 sequence (DNA): TGTGCCAGCAGCTTTGGGGGTAGTAATGGCTACACCTTC.

This clonotype came up many times. The chain carries TRBV12-3 or TRBV12-4 and TRBJ1-2; possibly TRBD1 for D (5 bases). Trimming removed 3 bases from V and 0 bases from J, with 11 bases in between. This CDR3 has 15 amino acids. This CDR3 is CASSFSGGANYGYTF. The CDR3 region has the DNA TGTGCCAGCAGTTTTAGTGGGGGAGCTAACTATGGCTACACCTTC.

This clonotype was counted between two and nine times. The V and J genes are TRBV7-9 and TRBJ2-7; D is perhaps TRBD1 (5 bases). V lost 5 bases to trimming and J lost 0 bases, with 8 bases between them. Looked up from germline, CDR1 is SEHNR and CDR2 is FQNEAQ (reference sequence). The CDR3 consists of 13 residues. The CDR3 loop reads CASSRQSSYEQYF. CDR3 nucleotides: TGTGCCAGCAGCCGACAGAGCTCCTACGAGCAGTACTTC.

The genes are TRBV7-3 and TRBJ1-1, with D maybe TRBD1 (6 bases). Per germline, CDR1 SGHTA and CDR2 FQGTGA. V was cut by 5 bases and J by 6 bases, with 19 bases left in between. This CDR3 is 15 amino acids long. CDR3 nucleotides: TGTGCCAGCAGCCCCCATTTCGGCAGGGGTGCTGAAGCTTTCTTT. The encoded protein is CASSPHFGRGAEAFF.

V and J are TRBV12-3 or TRBV12-4 and TRBJ1-2; 8 bases line up with TRBD1. V was clipped by 5 bases and J by 0 bases; unmatched bases: 8. The CDR3 totals 16 residues. CDR3 residues: CASSTGTGNTNYGYTF. In DNA form, the CDR3 reads TGTGCCAGCAGTACCGGGACAGGCAATACTAACTATGGCTACACCTTC.

This sequence joins TRBV5-1 and TRBJ1-2, with no clear D. Per germline, CDR1 SGHRS and CDR2 YFSETQ. The germline V and J ends were trimmed by 3 bases and 0 bases, with 9 bases remaining between them. CDR3 length: 14 amino acids. The CDR3 DNA reads TGCGCCAGCAGCTCTACAACCACTAACTATGGCTACACCTTC. Its protein product is CASSSTTTNYGYTF.

This clonotype was recorded a few times. V is TRBV20-1 and J is TRBJ2-5; TRBD1 or TRBD2 may be the D gene (5 bases each). The CDR3 runs to 13 residues. Germline assignment: CDR1 DFQATT and CDR2 SNEGSKA (reference sequence). The ends were cut back, 3 bases at V and 3 bases at J, with 11 bases in the middle. CDR3 residues: CSARGPHEETQYF. For the CDR3, the DNA is TGCAGTGCTAGGGGACCCCATGAAGAGACCCAGTACTTC.

This clonotype was counted ten times or more. The chain joins TRBV6-6 to TRBJ1-4, with D perhaps TRBD1 (5 bases). V was trimmed by 0 bases and J by 0 bases, leaving 17 bases between them. Germline assignment: CDR1 MNHNY and CDR2 SVGAGI (reference sequence). The CDR3 has 19 amino acids. The CDR3 here is CASSYSAHLGVTTNEKLFF. The CDR3 DNA follows: TGTGCCAGCAGTTACTCCGCCCACCTAGGGGTTACAACTAATGAAAAACTGTTTTTT.

This clonotype was observed at least ten times. The rearrangement links TRBV6-4 to TRBJ2-1; 7 nucleotides align to TRBD2. CDR1 is MRHNA and CDR2 is SNTAGT in the germline V gene. CDR3 length: 13 residues. The trim removed 6 bases at V and 1 base at J, leaving 0 bases unmatched. The chain's CDR3 is CASSGGSYNEQFF. The DNA of the CDR3 is TGTGCCAGCAGCGGGGGGTCCTACAATGAGCAGTTCTTC.

The V call is TRBV5-6, the J call TRBJ2-1; TRBD2 matches 11 bases. The CDR3 is 17 residues long. Unmatched junction bases numbered 8, after V lost 2 bases and J lost 4 bases. Germline values: CDR1 SGHDT, CDR2 YYEEEE. The CDR3 spells CASSFQATSGKYNEQFF. Written as DNA, the CDR3 is TGTGCCAGCAGCTTCCAAGCGACTAGCGGGAAGTACAATGAGCAGTTCTTC.

This clonotype came up a few times. This chain joins TRBV20-1 and TRBJ2-5; 9 positions match TRBD2. V shed 7 bases, J shed 1 base, and the junction held 4 bases outside the gene matches. The CDR3 runs 13 residues. Germline V gene data show CDR1 as DFQATT and CDR2 as SNEGSKA (reference sequence). In nucleotides, the CDR3 is TGCAGTGGGGCGCGGGGGGGCCAAGAGACCCAGTACTTC. Translated: CSGARGGQETQYF.

This clonotype is judged medium-sized (0.01 to 0.1%). V usage is TRBV20-1 and J usage is TRBJ2-5; perhaps TRBD1 as D (6 bases). Germline values: CDR1 DFQATT, CDR2 SNEGSKA (reference sequence). Trimming took off 6 bases at V and 4 bases at J, with 18 bases between the two ends. The CDR3 has 14 amino acids. The CDR3 DNA follows: TGCAGTGCCAGCGTGGGTGGGGGCAGAGAGACCCAGTACTTC. Protein sequence: CSASVGGGRETQYF.

This clonotype was counted between two and nine times. The chain combines TRBV7-9 with TRBJ2-7, with TRBD1 matching over 7 bases. Trimming took 5 bases from V and 0 from J; bases not matched to a gene: 4. The CDR3 length is 14 residues. The germline V gene encodes CDR1 SEHNR and CDR2 FQNEAQ (reference sequence). The CDR3 DNA follows: TGTGCCAGCAGCATGACAGGGAGCTCCTACGAGCAGTACGTC. It translates to CASSMTGSSYEQYV.

This chain connects TRBV23-1 to TRBJ2-7; D possibly corresponds to TRBD1 (6 bases). TRBV23-1 is treated as an ORF (open reading frame) with a function not yet certain. With 0 bases removed from V and 0 bases from J, the gap between germline ends came to 12 bases. The CDR3 spans 16 residues. CDR3 sequence: CASSQSRTAYSYEQYF. In DNA form, the CDR3 reads TGCGCCAGCAGTCAATCGAGGACAGCCTACTCCTACGAGCAGTACTTC.

The chain has TRBV6-2 or TRBV6-3 and TRBJ2-7; D tentatively fits TRBD1 or TRBD2 (5 bases each). This CDR3 has 14 residues. Germline lookup yields CDR1 MNHEY and CDR2 SVGEGT. Trimming cost V 5 bases and J 6 bases, with 17 bases left between them. The CDR3 coding sequence is TGTGCCAGCAGTCAAAACATACTCGGGACCGAGCAGTACGTC. Protein: CASSQNILGTEQYV.

This clonotype was detected ten times or more. This chain links TRBV9 with TRBJ2-5; 7 nucleotides line up with TRBD2. After removal of 0 bases from V and 5 bases from J, the junction contained 10 bases not matched to a gene. The CDR3 sequence is 16 residues long. CDR1 and CDR2 from the germline V gene are SGDLS and YYNGEE. The CDR3 DNA is TGTGCCAGCAGCGTAGCCGGGGGGACCCAACCGGAGACCCAGTACTTC. Its translation is CASSVAGGTQPETQYF. Using reference TRBV9 and TRBJ2-5 for the parts outside the CDR3, the full variable domain is DSGVTQTPKHLITATGQRVTLRCSPRSGDLSVYWYQQSLDQGLQFLIQYYNGEERAKGNILERFSAQQFPDLHSELNLSSLELGDSALYFCASSVAGGTQPETQYFGPGTRLLVL.

In this sample, this clonotype turned up many times. The CDR3 DNA reads TGTGCCAGCAGACGACAGGGAAAAGAGACCCAGTACTTC. This translates into CASRRQGKETQYF. This chain uses TRBV12-3 or TRBV12-4 with TRBJ2-5; 7 bases match TRBD1. V lost 6 bases and J lost 3; bases outside the gene matches: 4. The CDR3 contains 13 residues.

In this sample, this clonotype turned up many times. This chain links TRBV12-3 or TRBV12-4 with TRBJ1-1, with D possibly being TRBD1 (5 bases). Between the trimmed V and J ends, which lost 5 bases and 5 bases, there was a span of 15 bases. The CDR3 loop spans 14 amino acids. The CDR3 loop reads CASSQTGTSTEAFF. The DNA for the CDR3 is TGTGCCAGCAGTCAAACAGGTACCTCGACTGAAGCTTTCTTT.

This clonotype has only a few counts. The chain uses TRBV7-9 and TRBJ2-5, with D perhaps TRBD1 (6 bases). Germline V gives CDR1 SEHNR, CDR2 FQNEAQ (reference sequence). Trimming took off 5 bases at V and 3 bases at J, with 10 bases between the two ends. CDR3 length equals 13 residues. Here the CDR3 DNA reads TGTGCCAGCAGCCCTCGGACAGAAGAGACCCAGTACTTC. It encodes CASSPRTEETQYF.

The chain uses TRBV29-1 and TRBJ1-5; D is unclear. Germline values: CDR1 SQVTM, CDR2 ANQGSEA. Trimming pared 4 bases from V and 7 bases from J, leaving 14 bases between. The CDR3 extends over 13 amino acids. CDR3 nucleotide sequence: TGCAGCGTTGGGACCGCAATCAACCAGCCCCAGCATTTT. This translates into CSVGTAINQPQHF.

In regard to this clonotype: Sequence at one end of the junction differs from germline and may be a read error. The genes are TRBV4-3 and TRBJ2-3, with 7 bases lining up with TRBD1. The CDR3 loop spans 14 amino acids. Germline loops: CDR1 LGHNA, CDR2 YSLEER. In nucleotides, the CDR3 is TGCGCCAGCAGCCAATCCGTCGTAGAGACAGGGTGGACGTTT. Translating it yields CASSQSVVETGWTF.